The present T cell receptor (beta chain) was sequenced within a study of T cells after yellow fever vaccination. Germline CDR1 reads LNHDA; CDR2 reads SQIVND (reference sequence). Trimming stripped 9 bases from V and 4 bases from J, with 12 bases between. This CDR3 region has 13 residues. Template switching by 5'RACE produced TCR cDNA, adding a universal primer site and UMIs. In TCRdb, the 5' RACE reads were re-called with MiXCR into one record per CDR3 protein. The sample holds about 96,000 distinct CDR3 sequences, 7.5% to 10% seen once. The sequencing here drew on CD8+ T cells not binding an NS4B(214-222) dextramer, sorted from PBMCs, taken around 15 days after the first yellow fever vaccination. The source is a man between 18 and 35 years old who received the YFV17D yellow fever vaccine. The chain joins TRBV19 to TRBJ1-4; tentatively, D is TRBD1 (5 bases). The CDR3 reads CASRQRNNEKLFF. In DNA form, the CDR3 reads TGTGCCAGCCGACAGCGTAATAATGAAAAACTGTTTTTT. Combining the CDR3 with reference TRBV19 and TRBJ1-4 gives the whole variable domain DGGITQSPKYLFRKEGQNVTLSCEQNLNHDAMYWYRQDPGQGLRLIYYSQIVNDFQKGDIAEGYSVSREKKESFPLTVTSAQKNPTAFYLCASRQRNNEKLFFGSGTQLSVL.